This TCR beta chain was obtained from a study of T cell clones after liver transplantation. Study summary: Until 12-24 months post-transplant, subjects got standard immunosuppression and no induction.

In germline, CDR1 is MDHEN, CDR2 SYDVKM. V lost 4 bases to trimming and J lost 7 bases; unmatched junction nucleotides: 5. The CDR3 is made up of 14 amino acids. Data came from immunoSEQ multiplex PCR; TCRdb stores just in-frame clones and leaves some out. The data show roughly 70,000 clones, about 80% seen once. This receptor was taken from a human donor who received a liver transplant. The sample was CD4+ T cells from blood, taken before liver transplant. The chain is built from TRBV28 and TRBJ1-4; 8 bases match TRBD1. The CDR3 region is CASSSTGESEKLFF. CDR3 DNA sequence: TGTGCCAGCAGTTCGACAGGGGAGAGTGAAAAACTGTTTTTT.